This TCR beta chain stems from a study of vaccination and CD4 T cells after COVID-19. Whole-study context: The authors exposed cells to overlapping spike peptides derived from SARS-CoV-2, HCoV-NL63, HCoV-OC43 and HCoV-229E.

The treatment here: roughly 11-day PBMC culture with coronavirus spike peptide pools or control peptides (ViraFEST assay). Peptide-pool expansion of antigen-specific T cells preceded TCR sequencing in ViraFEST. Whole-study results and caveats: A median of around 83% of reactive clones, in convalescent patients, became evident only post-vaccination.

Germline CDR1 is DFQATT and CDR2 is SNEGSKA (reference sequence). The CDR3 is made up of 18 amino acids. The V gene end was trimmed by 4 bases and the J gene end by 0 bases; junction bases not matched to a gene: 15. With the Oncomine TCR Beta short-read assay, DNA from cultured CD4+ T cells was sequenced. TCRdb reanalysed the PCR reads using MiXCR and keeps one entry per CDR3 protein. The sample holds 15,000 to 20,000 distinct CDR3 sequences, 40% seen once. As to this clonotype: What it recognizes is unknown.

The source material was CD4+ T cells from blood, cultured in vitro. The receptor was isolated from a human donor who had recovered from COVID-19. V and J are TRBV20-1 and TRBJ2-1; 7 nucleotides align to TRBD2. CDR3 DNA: TGCAGTGCTAAAAGGACCACGGGGGGAGGGATCTCCTACAATGAGCAGTTCTTC. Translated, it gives CSAKRTTGGGISYNEQFF.